These T cell receptor beta chains were read from a single sample in a study of blood T cells in healthy people across ages. TCRdb itself ran the 5' RACE reads through MiXCR, one entry per CDR3 protein. The sample yields approximately 730,000 distinct CDR3 sequences, around 40% seen once. Input material: blood. The receptors stem from a woman aged 55-70 years in good health. The CDR3 runs from the conserved cysteine through the conserved F or W. D genes are given only for firm matches. Size is stated for part of the rows, as once, few or many counts, or as a class when the clone is expanded.

TRBV7-2,.,.,TRBJ2-1,TGTGCCAGCAGATCCTTTCACGGTGAGCAGTTCTTC,CASRSFHGEQFF
TRBV27,.,many,TRBJ2-1,TGTGCCAGCAGTTTTAGATATGAGCAGTTCTTC,CASSFRYEQFF
TRBV7-9,.,few,TRBJ2-1,TGTGCCACCGAAATAGCCGTGGCTGCTGAGCAGTTCTTC,CATEIAVAAEQFF
TRBV18,.,.,TRBJ2-4,TGTGCCAGCTCACCATCGATCGGGAGTGGAAACATTCAGTACTTC,CASSPSIGSGNIQYF
TRBV7-9,TRBD2,.,TRBJ2-5,TGTGCCAGCAGCCTGGGCGGGAGCTTGGATGAGCAGTACTTC,CASSLGGSLDEQYF
TRBV18,TRBD1,few,TRBJ2-1,TGTGCCAGCTCACCCGGACAGGGGGCTAATGAGCAGTTCTTC,CASSPGQGANEQFF
TRBV9,TRBD2,.,TRBJ2-5,TGTGCCAGCAGCGTAGGAGGGTTGGGGGGGTCCCAAGAGACCCAGTACTTC,CASSVGGLGGSQETQYF
TRBV19,TRBD2,.,TRBJ2-3,TGTGCCAGTACTCAGACTAGCGGGGCCACAGATACGCAGTATTTT,CASTQTSGATDTQYF
TRBV12-3/TRBV12-4,.,many,TRBJ2-4,TGTGCCAGCACGAGGGGAAGTCTAGCCAAAAACATTCAGTACTTC,CASTRGSLAKNIQYF
TRBV28,.,.,TRBJ2-7,TGTGCCAGCACCCAGCCGGGGAGCTCCTACGAGCAGTACTTC,CASTQPGSSYEQYF
TRBV13,TRBD2,.,TRBJ2-7,TGTGCCAGCAGCGCTGGACTAGCGGGGGTTCCATCCTACAATGAGCAGTACTTC,CASSAGLAGVPSYNEQYF
TRBV6-2/TRBV6-3,TRBD1,few,TRBJ1-5,TGTGCCACCCGGGACAGGGAAAATCAGCCCCAGCATTTT,CATRDRENQPQHF
TRBV6-4,TRBD1,.,TRBJ1-1,TGTGCCAGGACAGGGGGCTACACTGAAGCTTTCTTT,CARTGGYTEAFF
TRBV4-3,.,.,TRBJ2-7,TGCGCCAGCAGCCGAAGTCCGGAGAGCGCCTACGAGCAGTACTTC,CASSRSPESAYEQYF
TRBV6-6,.,many,TRBJ2-6,TGTGCCAGCACCAATTCAGGGGCCAACGTCCTGACTTTC,CASTNSGANVLTF
TRBV20-1,TRBD2,.,TRBJ2-5,TGCAGTGCTAGAGCTTATTTCCGGGACTACAAACAAGAGACCCAGTACTTC,CSARAYFRDYKQETQYF
TRBV27,TRBD1,.,TRBJ2-3,TGTGCCAGCAGCCAAGGTCCAGGGGGCTTGGTGACAGATACGCAGTATTTT,CASSQGPGGLVTDTQYF
TRBV18,.,few,TRBJ2-1,TGTGCCAGCTCACCTTCCTCCGACAATGAGCAGTTCTTC,CASSPSSDNEQFF
TRBV29-1,TRBD1,.,TRBJ1-2,TGCAGCGTCCCAGGGGGCTGGGCTAACTATGGCTACAACTTC,CSVPGGWANYGYNF
TRBV9,.,once,TRBJ2-6,TGTGCCAGCAGCGTTTCTGGGGCCAAAGTCCTGACTTTC,CASSVSGAKVLTF
TRBV7-8,TRBD1,.,TRBJ2-3,TGTGCCAGCAGCTTAGGGGGCCAGGGGGCATCAGATACGCAGTATTTT,CASSLGGQGASDTQYF
TRBV5-1,.,many,TRBJ2-5,TGCGCCAGCAGCTTTGAAGCCGCTACCCAAGAGACCCAGTACTTC,CASSFEAATQETQYF
TRBV5-6,TRBD1,.,TRBJ2-2,TGTGCCAGCAGGAGATCCGGGACAGGGCCCACCGGGGAGCTGTTTTTT,CASRRSGTGPTGELFF
TRBV5-1,TRBD2,.,TRBJ2-7,TGCGCCAGCAGGACCCCGGGACTAGGACGCGAGCAGTACTTC,CASRTPGLGREQYF
TRBV15,.,.,TRBJ1-2,TGTGCCACCAGCAGAGGAAGCACGTTATCTTATGGCTACACCTTC,CATSRGSTLSYGYTF
TRBV9,.,few,TRBJ2-1,TGTGCCAGCAGCGTAGGGATTAGCAGTTACAATGAGCAGTTCTTC,CASSVGISSYNEQFF
TRBV29-1,TRBD1,few,TRBJ2-7,TGCAGCGTTCGACAGGGCCGCTCCTACGAGCAGTACTTC,CSVRQGRSYEQYF
TRBV10-2,.,.,TRBJ2-6,TGCGCCAGCAGTGAGATCCGCTCTGGGGCCAACGTCCTGACTTTC,CASSEIRSGANVLTF
TRBV7-9,TRBD1,few,TRBJ2-7,TGTGCCAGCAGACTTGAGGGGGACAGGGGCCGGTACGAGCAGTACTTC,CASRLEGDRGRYEQYF
TRBV29-1,.,many,TRBJ2-1,TGCAGCGTTAGGACCCACCGCAATGAGCAGTTCTTC,CSVRTHRNEQFF
TRBV20-1,TRBD1,.,TRBJ2-5,TGCAGTGCTAGAGACCCGACAGGGCCCCAAGAGACCCAGTACTTC,CSARDPTGPQETQYF
TRBV20-1,.,.,TRBJ2-5,TGCAGTGCGAGAGTGTCAGGGGCCTCCCCCGAGACCCAGTACTTC,CSARVSGASPETQYF
TRBV10-3,.,.,TRBJ2-1,TGTGCCATCAGTGGAGGGGGGAGGATCAATGAGCAGTTCTTC,CAISGGGRINEQFF
TRBV12-3/TRBV12-4,.,.,TRBJ1-2,TGTGCCAGCAGTTTATTTGGCAGGGGCTATGGCTACACCTTC,CASSLFGRGYGYTF
TRBV21-1,.,.,TRBJ1-2,TGTGCCAGCAGAATGGGACAGGACTATGGCTACACCTTC,CASRMGQDYGYTF
TRBV20-1,TRBD2,.,TRBJ2-5,TGCAGTGCATCAACAAGCGGGGGGGCCGTGGTGACCCAGTACTTC,CSASTSGGAVVTQYF
TRBV7-8,TRBD1,few,TRBJ1-4,TGTGCCAGCAGCATACGGGGACAGGGTTTCAATGAAAAACTGTTTTTT,CASSIRGQGFNEKLFF
TRBV9,TRBD2,.,TRBJ2-1,TGTGCCAGCAGCGTACAAGCGGGAGTTCGAAGCAATGAGCAGTTCTTC,CASSVQAGVRSNEQFF
TRBV9,TRBD1,.,TRBJ2-5,TGTGCCAGCAGCGTAGCGGACAGGGGATTGGAGACCCAGTACTTC,CASSVADRGLETQYF